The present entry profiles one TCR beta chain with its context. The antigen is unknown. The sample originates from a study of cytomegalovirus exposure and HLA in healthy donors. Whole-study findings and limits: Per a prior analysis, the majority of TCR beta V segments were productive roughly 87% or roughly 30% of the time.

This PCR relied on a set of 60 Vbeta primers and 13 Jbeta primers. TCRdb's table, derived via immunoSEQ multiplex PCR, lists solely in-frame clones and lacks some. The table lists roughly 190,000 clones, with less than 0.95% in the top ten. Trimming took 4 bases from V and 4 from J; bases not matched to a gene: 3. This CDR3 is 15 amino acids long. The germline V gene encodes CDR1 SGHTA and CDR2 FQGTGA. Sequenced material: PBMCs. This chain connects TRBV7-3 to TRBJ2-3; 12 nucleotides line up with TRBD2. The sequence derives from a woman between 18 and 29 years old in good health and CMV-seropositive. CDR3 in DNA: TGTGCCAGCAGCTCTAGCGGGGGGGCAGCAGATACGCAGTATTTT. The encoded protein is CASSSSGGAADTQYF. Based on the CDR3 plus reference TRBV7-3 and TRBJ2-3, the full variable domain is GAGVSQTPSNKVTEKGKYVELRCDPISGHTALYWYRQSLGQGPEFLIYFQGTGAADDSGLPNDRFFAVRPEGSVSTLKIQRTERGDSAVYLCASSSSGGAADTQYFGPGTRLTVL.